This T cell receptor (beta chain) came from a study of shared clonotypes between healthy human individuals. CD45RA-negative memory and CD45RA+ naive subsets were split from the CD4+ cells. Clones were sequenced by immunoSEQ multiplex PCR, and TCRdb holds only the in-frame ones, with some missing. Here the sample spans roughly 2.5 million clones, approximately 92% being singletons. The ends lost 6 bases at V and 2 bases at J; junction bases unmatched: 13. Germline CDR1 and CDR2: LGHNA and YSLEER. This CDR3 contains 18 residues. Regarding this clone: The antigen is undetermined.

Points from the study as a whole: Shared across several donors were approximately 5% of the naive CD4 clonotypes. Inspection by rarefaction showed sorted-subset sequencing to be incomplete despite large depth. The donor pool, a small one, limited the genetic and exposure-history diversity represented.

The TCR comes from a man aged 18 to 30 in good health. The sequencing sample was made of naive CD4+ T cells sorted from blood. Subset specified: CD45RA+ positively selected. V usage is TRBV4-3 and J usage is TRBJ2-7, with 13 bases identical to TRBD2. CDR3 nucleotide sequence: TGCGCCAGCAGTCTTCGACTAGCGGGAGGCCACCTGACCTACGAGCAGTACTTC. Residues: CASSLRLAGGHLTYEQYF.